This TCR beta chain was captured in a study of cytomegalovirus exposure and HLA in healthy donors. CDR3 length: 18 residues. V shed 2 bases, J shed 0 bases, and the junction held 6 bases outside the gene matches. Germline loops: CDR1 WSHSY, CDR2 SAAADI. The PCR ran on 60 Vbeta and 13 Jbeta primers. Assay used: immunoSEQ multiplex PCR; TCRdb lists only in-frame clones, some missing. The sample consists of over 150,000 clones, approximately 70% of them appearing once. Sequenced material: PBMCs. This receptor was obtained from a woman aged 30 to 39 in good health and CMV-seropositive. V and J are TRBV10-2 and TRBJ2-7; 14 positions agree with TRBD2. The CDR3 protein is CASSEGLAGGLPSYEQYF. CDR3 coding DNA: TGCGCCAGCAGTGAGGGACTAGCGGGAGGCCTCCCCTCCTACGAGCAGTACTTC.